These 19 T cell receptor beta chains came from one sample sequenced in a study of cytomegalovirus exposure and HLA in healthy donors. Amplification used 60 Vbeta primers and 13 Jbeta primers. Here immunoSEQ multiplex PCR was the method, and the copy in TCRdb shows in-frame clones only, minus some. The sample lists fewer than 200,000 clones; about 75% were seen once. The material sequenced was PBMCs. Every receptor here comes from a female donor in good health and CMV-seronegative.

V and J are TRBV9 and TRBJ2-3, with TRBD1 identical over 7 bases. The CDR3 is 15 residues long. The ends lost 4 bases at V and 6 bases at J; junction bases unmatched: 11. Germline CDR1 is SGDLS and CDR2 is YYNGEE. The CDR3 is CASSLTTGPGDTQYF. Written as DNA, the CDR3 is TGTGCCAGCAGCCTTACGACAGGGCCGGGGGATACGCAGTATTTT.

Here the CDR3 DNA reads TGTGCCAGCAGCGCGGGGACAGGGGCGGGCACTGAAGCTTTCTTT. It encodes CASSAGTGAGTEAFF. The chain recombines TRBV9 with TRBJ1-1; TRBD1 matches 10 bases. With 3 bases clipped from V and 4 bases from J, the junction kept 6 bases outside the gene matches. Germline loops: CDR1 SGDLS, CDR2 YYNGEE. The CDR3 is 15 amino acids.

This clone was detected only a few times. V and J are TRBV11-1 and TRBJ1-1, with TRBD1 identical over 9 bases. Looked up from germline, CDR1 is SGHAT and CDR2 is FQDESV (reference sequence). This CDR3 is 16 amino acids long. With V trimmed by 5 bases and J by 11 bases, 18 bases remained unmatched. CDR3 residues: CASSEDHRGQGGSAFF. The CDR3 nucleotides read TGTGCCAGCAGCGAAGATCACCGGGGACAGGGTGGGAGTGCTTTCTTT.

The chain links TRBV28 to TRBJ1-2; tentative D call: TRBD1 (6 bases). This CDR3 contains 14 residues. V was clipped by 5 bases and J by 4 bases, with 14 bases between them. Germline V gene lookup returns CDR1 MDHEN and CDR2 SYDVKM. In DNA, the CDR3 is TGTGCCAGCAGTGGGACACAGATCCCCTATGGCTACACCTTC. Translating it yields CASSGTQIPYGYTF.

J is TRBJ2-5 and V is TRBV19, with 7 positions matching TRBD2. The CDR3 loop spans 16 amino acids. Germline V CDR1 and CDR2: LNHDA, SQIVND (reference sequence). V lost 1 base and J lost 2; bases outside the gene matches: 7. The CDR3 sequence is CASSIGGSGLQETQYF. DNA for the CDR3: TGTGCCAGTAGTATAGGTGGTAGCGGGCTACAAGAGACCCAGTACTTC.

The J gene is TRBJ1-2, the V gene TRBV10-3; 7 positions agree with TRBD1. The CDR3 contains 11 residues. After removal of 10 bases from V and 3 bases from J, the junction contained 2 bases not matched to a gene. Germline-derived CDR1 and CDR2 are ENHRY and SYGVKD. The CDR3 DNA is TGTGCCACCGGACAGGACTATGGCTACACCTTC. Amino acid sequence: CATGQDYGYTF.

This CDR3 is CASSRTGYEQYF. The CDR3 DNA is TGTGCCAGCAGCCGGACAGGCTACGAGCAGTACTTC. V gene TRBV7-9 combines with J gene TRBJ2-7, with 7 positions matching TRBD1. CDR3 size: 12 residues. Germline values: CDR1 SEHNR, CDR2 FQNEAQ (reference sequence). V lost 5 bases, J lost 3 bases, and 1 base stayed unmatched.

As DNA, the CDR3 is TGTGCCAGCAGCGTAGACCAGGGGGAGGCCTACAATGAGCAGTTCTTC. The encoded protein is CASSVDQGEAYNEQFF. J is TRBJ2-1 and V is TRBV9; possible D gene TRBD1, 7 bases. The CDR3 extends over 16 amino acids. In germline, CDR1 is SGDLS, CDR2 YYNGEE. Deletions cut 0 bases from V and 2 bases from J, with 12 bases between.

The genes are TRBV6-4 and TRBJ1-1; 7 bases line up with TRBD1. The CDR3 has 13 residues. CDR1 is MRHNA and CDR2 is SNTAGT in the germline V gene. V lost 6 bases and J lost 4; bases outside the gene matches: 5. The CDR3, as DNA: TGTGCCAGCAGGGCAGGGGGGAGCACTGAAGCTTTCTTT. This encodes CASRAGGSTEAFF.

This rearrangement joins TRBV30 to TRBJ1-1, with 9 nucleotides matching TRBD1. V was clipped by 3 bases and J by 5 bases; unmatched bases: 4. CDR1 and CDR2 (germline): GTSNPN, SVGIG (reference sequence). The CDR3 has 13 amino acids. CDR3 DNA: TGTGCCTGGAGCGCCGACAGGGGGACTGAAGCTTTCTTT. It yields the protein CAWSADRGTEAFF.

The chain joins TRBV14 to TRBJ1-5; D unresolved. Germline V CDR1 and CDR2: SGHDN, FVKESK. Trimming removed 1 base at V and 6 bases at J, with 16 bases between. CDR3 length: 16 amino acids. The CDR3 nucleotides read TGTGCCAGCAGCCAAGTGAAATTCGGGTGGGTTCAGCCCCAGCATTTT. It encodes CASSQVKFGWVQPQHF. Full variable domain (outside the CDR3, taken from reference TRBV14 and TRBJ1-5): EAGVTQFPSHSVIEKGQTVTLRCDPISGHDNLYWYRRVMGKEIKFLLHFVKESKQDESGMPNNRFLAERTGGTYSTLKVQPAELEDSGVYFCASSQVKFGWVQPQHFGDGTRLSIL.

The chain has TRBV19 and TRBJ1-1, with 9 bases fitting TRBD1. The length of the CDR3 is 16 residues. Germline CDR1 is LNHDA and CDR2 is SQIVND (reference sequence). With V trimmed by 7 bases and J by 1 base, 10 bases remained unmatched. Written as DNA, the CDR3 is TGTGCCAGTATAACCGGGACAGGGATTTGGAACACTGAAGCTTTCTTT. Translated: CASITGTGIWNTEAFF.

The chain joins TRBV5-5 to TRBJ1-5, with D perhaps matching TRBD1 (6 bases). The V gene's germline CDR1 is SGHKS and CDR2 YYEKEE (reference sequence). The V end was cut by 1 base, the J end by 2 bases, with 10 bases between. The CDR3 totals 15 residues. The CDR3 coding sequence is TGTGCCAGCAGCTTGCGGGGGGCAGGCAATCAGCCCCAGCATTTT. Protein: CASSLRGAGNQPQHF.

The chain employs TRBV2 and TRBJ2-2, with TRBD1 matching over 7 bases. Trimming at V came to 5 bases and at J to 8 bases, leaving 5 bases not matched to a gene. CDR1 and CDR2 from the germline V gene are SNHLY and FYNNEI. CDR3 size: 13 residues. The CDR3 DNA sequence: TGTGCCAGCAGTCCACTACAGGGGGGGGAGCTGTTTTTT. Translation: CASSPLQGGELFF.

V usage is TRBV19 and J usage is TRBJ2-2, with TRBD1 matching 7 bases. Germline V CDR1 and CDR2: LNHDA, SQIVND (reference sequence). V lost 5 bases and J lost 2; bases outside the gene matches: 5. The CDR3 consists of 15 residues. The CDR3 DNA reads TGTGCCAGTAGTTTGACAGGGAGAAACACCGGGGAGCTGTTTTTT. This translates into CASSLTGRNTGELFF.

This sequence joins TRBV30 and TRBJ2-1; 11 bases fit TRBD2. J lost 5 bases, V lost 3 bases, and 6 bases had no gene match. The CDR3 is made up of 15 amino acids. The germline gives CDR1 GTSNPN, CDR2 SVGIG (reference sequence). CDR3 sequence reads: CAWRLGLAENNEQFF. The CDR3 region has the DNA TGTGCCTGGAGATTGGGACTAGCGGAGAACAATGAGCAGTTCTTC.

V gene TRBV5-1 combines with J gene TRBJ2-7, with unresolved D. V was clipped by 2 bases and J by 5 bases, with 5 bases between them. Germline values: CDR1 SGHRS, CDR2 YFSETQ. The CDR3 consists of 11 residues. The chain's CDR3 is CASSFRDEQYF. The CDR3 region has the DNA TGCGCCAGCAGCTTTCGGGACGAGCAGTACTTC.

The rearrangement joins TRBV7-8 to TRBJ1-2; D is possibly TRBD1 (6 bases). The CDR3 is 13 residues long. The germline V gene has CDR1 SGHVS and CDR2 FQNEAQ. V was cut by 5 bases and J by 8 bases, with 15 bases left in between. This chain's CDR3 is CASSTTGFGGYTF. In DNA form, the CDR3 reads TGTGCCAGCAGCACGACAGGTTTCGGAGGCTACACCTTC.

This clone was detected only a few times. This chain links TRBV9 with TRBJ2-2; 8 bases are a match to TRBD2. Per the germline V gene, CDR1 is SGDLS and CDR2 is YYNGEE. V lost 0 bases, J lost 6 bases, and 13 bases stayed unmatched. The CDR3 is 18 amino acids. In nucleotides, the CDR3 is TGTGCCAGCAGCGTAGTACCAGCGGGAGTTGGCGTGGCCGGGGAGCTGTTTTTT. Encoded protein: CASSVVPAGVGVAGELFF.